The TCR beta chain under discussion was sequenced for a study of T cells in Graves' hyperthyroidism and ophthalmopathy. Blood was drawn at first hyperthyroidism diagnosis, before any ophthalmopathy symptoms. CDR3 length equals 15 residues. V gave up 1 base and J gave up 7 bases; unmatched junction bases: 7. Germline CDR1 and CDR2: GTSNPN and SVGIG (reference sequence). There are many counts of this clonotype. There were TCR beta CDR3 regions amplified from RNA transcripts. RT-PCR in the first round (using the HTBI primer set) targeted the TCR CDR3. Each CDR3 protein is one row after TCRdb ran MiXCR on the multiplex PCR reads. The repertoire holds fewer than 200,000 distinct CDR3 sequences, with over 7.5% as singletons.

This sequence was found in a woman aged 18-30 years with Graves' hyperthyroidism that later progressed to Graves' ophthalmopathy. The sample consisted of blood. The V and J genes are TRBV30 and TRBJ2-1, with 10 bases fitting TRBD2. CDR3 DNA: TGTGCCTGGAGTGGCCTAGCGGGAGTATCTAATGAGCAGTTCTTC. This encodes CAWSGLAGVSNEQFF.